These 10 T cell receptor beta chains originate from one sample sequenced in a study of shared clonotypes between healthy human individuals. This table comes from immunoSEQ multiplex PCR, and its TCRdb copy is limited to in-frame clones, with some not included. Among about 2.3 million clones listed, roughly 92% were seen once. Sequenced sample: naive CD4+ T cells from PBMCs. Subset indicated: CD45RA+ positively selected. The origin of the receptors is a man aged 18 to 29 in good health. Some clones in this sample may be carry-over from other donors' samples.

The CDR3 protein is CASSSGTSVNNEQFF. CDR3 sequence (DNA): TGTGCCAGCAGCTCTGGGACTAGCGTAAACAATGAGCAGTTCTTC. V usage is TRBV11-2 and J usage is TRBJ2-1, with 10 bases aligning to TRBD2. V shed 4 bases, J shed 5 bases, and the junction held 5 bases outside the gene matches. Per the germline V gene, CDR1 is SGHAT and CDR2 is FQNNGV. The CDR3 is 15 residues long.

V is TRBV5-4 and J is TRBJ1-6, with 10 bases fitting TRBD1. Trimming took 7 bases from V and 8 from J; bases not matched to a gene: 6. Germline V CDR1 and CDR2: SGHNT, YYREEE (reference sequence). This CDR3 has 14 amino acids. DNA for the CDR3: TGTGCCAGCGGGACAGGGGACAATTATTCACCCCTCCACTTT. Translating gives CASGTGDNYSPLHF.

This rearrangement joins TRBV7-9 to TRBJ1-3; 7 bases map to TRBD1. The CDR3 is made up of 15 amino acids. Germline lookup yields CDR1 SEHNR and CDR2 FQNEAQ (reference sequence). The V gene end was trimmed by 8 bases and the J gene end by 0 bases; junction bases not matched to a gene: 7. The CDR3 loop is CASRGGDSSGNTIYF. The DNA of the CDR3 is TGTGCCAGCCGAGGTGGGGACAGCTCTGGAAACACCATATATTTT.

Notes on this clone: One junction end disagrees with the germline gene, perhaps due to a read error. Other DNA sequences in the sample encode the same CDR3. V gene TRBV29-1 combines with J gene TRBJ2-5; D gene uncertain. Germline V lookup: CDR1 SQVTM, CDR2 ANQGSEA. The CDR3 is 11 amino acids. The CDR3 nucleotides are TGCAGCGTCGGAAACCAGGAGACCCAGTACTTC. Translated, it gives CSVGNQETQYF. Looking up the rest from reference TRBV29-1 and TRBJ2-5 gives the full variable domain: SAVISQKPSRDICQRGTSLTIQCQVDSQVTMMFWYRQQPGQSLTLIATANQGSEATYESGFVIDKFPISRPNLTFSTLTVSNMSPEDSSIYLCSVGNQETQYFGPGTRLLVL.

The gene calls are TRBV7-9 and TRBJ2-7; possible D gene TRBD1, 6 bases. Germline-derived CDR1 and CDR2 are SEHNR and FQNEAQ (reference sequence). The germline V and J ends were trimmed by 5 bases and 3 bases, with 14 bases remaining between them. CDR3 length equals 14 residues. The DNA for the CDR3 is TGTGCCAGCAGCGTACCGGGACAACTCTACGAGCAGTACTTC. Translating it yields CASSVPGQLYEQYF.

V gene TRBV7-6 combines with J gene TRBJ2-1, with 9 bases identical to TRBD2. Germline values: CDR1 SGHVS, CDR2 FNYEAQ. The CDR3 spans 15 residues. After removal of 1 base from V and 7 bases from J, the junction contained 5 bases not matched to a gene. The CDR3 spells CASSLVAGGPNEQFF. In DNA, the CDR3 is TGTGCCAGCAGCTTAGTGGCGGGAGGGCCGAATGAGCAGTTCTTC.

This chain connects TRBV30 to TRBJ1-1; D is perhaps TRBD1 (5 bases). The CDR3 has 15 amino acids. V was cut by 2 bases and J by 3 bases, with 16 bases left in between. Germline V gene sequence: CDR1 GTSNPN, CDR2 SVGIG (reference sequence). CDR3 sequence reads: CAWSLGGLGDTEAFF. CDR3 nucleotide sequence: TGTGCCTGGAGTTTGGGGGGGTTGGGGGACACTGAAGCTTTCTTT.

The genes are TRBV28 and TRBJ2-5; TRBD2 matches 11 bases. Trimming removed 8 bases from V and 5 bases from J; junction bases left unmatched: 13. This CDR3 comprises 16 residues. Germline V gene data show CDR1 as MDHEN and CDR2 as SYDVKM. CDR3 sequence: CASCRLAGTGGETQYF. In DNA form, the CDR3 reads TGTGCCAGCTGTAGACTAGCGGGAACTGGAGGGGAGACCCAGTACTTC.

V and J are TRBV28 and TRBJ2-7, with TRBD2 as a possible D gene (5 bases). Germline V CDR1 and CDR2: MDHEN, SYDVKM. V was pared by 7 bases and J by 5 bases, with 21 bases between. The length of the CDR3 is 15 residues. This CDR3 reads CASTLRLGREDEQYF. In DNA form, the CDR3 reads TGTGCCAGCACCCTCCGTTTAGGGAGAGAAGACGAGCAGTACTTC.

The genes are TRBV5-1 and TRBJ2-7, with 7 bases fitting TRBD2. The CDR3 consists of 16 residues. V was pared by 2 bases and J by 3 bases, with 11 bases of the junction left unmatched. Germline loops: CDR1 SGHRS, CDR2 YFSETQ. Written as DNA, the CDR3 is TGCGCCAGCAGCTTAGCCAGCGGACTAGTGGGCTACGAGCAGTACTTC. The encoded protein is CASSLASGLVGYEQYF.